The clone carrying this T cell receptor (beta chain) was picked up a small number of times. What it binds is unknown. The source of the sample is a study of T cell repertoires in cytomegalovirus infection. Study as a whole: CMV infection and matching HLA type were both indicated by public TCR beta signatures.

The CDR3 covers 14 residues. The germline gives CDR1 KGHDR, CDR2 SFDVKD. Trimming cost V 7 bases and J 5 bases; bases outside gene matches: 8. TCRdb redid the calling of the reads with MiXCR, one entry per CDR3 protein. The repertoire has around 440,000 distinct CDR3 sequences, 11% of them found once; the top ten carry 10%. The study's findings and limits: Accumulated public TCR beta family frequency recognized individuals carrying CMV together with the relevant HLA. Ex vivo, HLA-C-restricted CMV-specific TCR beta clonotypes prevailed over the rest of the response.

The sample comprised PBMCs. This sequence joins TRBV24-1 and TRBJ2-5, with 8 bases that match TRBD1. This sequence was found in a human donor in good health (CMV status not recorded). Some clones in this sample may be carry-over from other donors' samples. This CDR3 is CATRRSGGDETQYF. The CDR3 DNA sequence: TGTGCCACCAGGCGTTCAGGGGGCGATGAGACCCAGTACTTC.